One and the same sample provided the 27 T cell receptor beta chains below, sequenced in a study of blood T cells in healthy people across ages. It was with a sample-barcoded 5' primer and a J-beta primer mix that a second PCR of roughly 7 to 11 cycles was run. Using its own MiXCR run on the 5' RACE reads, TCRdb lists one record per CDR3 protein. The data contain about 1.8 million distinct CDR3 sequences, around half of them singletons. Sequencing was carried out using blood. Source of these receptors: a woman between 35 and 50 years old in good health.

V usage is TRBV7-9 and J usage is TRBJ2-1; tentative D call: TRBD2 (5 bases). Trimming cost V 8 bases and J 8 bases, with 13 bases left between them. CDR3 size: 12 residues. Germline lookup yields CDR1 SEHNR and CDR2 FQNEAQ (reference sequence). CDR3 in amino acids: CASGRGSDEQFF. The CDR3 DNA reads TGTGCCAGCGGAAGAGGGAGCGATGAGCAGTTCTTC.

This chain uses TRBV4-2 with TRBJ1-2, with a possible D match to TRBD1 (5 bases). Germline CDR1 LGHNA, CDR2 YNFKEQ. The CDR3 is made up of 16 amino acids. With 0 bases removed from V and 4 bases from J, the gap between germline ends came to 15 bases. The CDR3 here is CASSQDLTGASYGYTF. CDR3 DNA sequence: TGTGCCAGCAGCCAAGATCTGACCGGGGCGAGCTATGGCTACACCTTC.

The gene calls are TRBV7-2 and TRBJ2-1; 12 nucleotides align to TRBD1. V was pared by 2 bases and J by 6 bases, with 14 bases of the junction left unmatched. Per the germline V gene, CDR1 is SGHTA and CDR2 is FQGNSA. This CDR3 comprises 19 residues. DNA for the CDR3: TGTGCCAGCAGCTTACGATTTGGGGGGACAGGGGGCTCGGGCAATGAGCAGTTCTTC. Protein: CASSLRFGGTGGSGNEQFF.

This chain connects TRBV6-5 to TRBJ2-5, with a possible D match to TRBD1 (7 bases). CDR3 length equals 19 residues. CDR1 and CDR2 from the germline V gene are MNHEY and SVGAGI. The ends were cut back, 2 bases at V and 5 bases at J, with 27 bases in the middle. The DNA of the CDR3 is TGTGCCAGCAGTTACCGGGCAGGGGGGCTCCTCTGGCTTAAGGAGACCCAGTACTTC. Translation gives CASSYRAGGLLWLKETQYF.

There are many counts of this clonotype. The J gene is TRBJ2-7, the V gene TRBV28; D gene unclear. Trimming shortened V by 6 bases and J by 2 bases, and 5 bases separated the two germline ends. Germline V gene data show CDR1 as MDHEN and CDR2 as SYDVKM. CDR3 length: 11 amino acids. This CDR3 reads CASREAYEQYF. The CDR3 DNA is TGTGCCAGCAGGGAAGCCTACGAGCAGTACTTC.

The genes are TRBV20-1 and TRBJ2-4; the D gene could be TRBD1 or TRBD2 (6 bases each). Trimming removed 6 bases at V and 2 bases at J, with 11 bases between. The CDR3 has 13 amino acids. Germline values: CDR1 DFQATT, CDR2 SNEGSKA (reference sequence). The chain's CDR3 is CSARGETKNIQYF. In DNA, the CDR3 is TGCAGTGCAAGGGGGGAAACCAAAAACATTCAGTACTTC.

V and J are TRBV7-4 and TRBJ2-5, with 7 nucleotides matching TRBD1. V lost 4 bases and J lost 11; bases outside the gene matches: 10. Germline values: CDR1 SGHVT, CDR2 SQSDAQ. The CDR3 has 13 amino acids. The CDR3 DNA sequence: TGTGCCAGCAGCTCCGACAGGGTGAGTGAGCAGTACTTC. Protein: CASSSDRVSEQYF. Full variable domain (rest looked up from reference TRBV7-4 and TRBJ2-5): GAGVSQSPRYKVAKRGRDVALRCDSISGHVTLYWYRQTLGQGSEVLTYSQSDAQRDKSGRPSGRFSAERPERSVSTLKIQRTEQGDSAVYLCASSSDRVSEQYFGPGTRLLVL.

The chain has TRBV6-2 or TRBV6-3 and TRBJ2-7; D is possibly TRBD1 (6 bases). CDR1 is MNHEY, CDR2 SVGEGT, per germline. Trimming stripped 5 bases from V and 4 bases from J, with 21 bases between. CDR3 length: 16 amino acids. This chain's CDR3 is CASSPTGDNIQYEQYF. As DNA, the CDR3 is TGTGCCAGCAGTCCGACAGGCGACAATATCCAATACGAGCAGTACTTC.

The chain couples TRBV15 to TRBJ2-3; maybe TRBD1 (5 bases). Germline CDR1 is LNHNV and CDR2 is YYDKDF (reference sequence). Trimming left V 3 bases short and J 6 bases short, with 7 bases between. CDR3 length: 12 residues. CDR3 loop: CATSRGLDTQYF. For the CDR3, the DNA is TGTGCCACCAGCAGGGGGCTGGATACGCAGTATTTT.

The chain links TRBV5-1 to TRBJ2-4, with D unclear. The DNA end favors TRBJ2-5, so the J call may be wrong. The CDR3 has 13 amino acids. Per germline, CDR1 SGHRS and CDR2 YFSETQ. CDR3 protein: CASKHSGQETQYF. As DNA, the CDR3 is TGCGCCAGCAAACATTCCGGGCAAGAGACCCAGTACTTC.

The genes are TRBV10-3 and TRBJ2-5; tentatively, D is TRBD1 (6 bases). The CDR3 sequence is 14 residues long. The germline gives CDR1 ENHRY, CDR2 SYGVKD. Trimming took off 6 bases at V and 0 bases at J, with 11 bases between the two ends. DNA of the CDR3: TGTGCCATCAGGAGGGACACCAACCAAGAGACCCAGTACTTC. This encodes CAIRRDTNQETQYF.

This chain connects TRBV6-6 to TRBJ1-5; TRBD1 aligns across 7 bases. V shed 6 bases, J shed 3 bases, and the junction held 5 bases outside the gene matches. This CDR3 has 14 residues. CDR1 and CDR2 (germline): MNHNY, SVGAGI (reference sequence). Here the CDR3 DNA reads TGTGCCAGCAGCAGACAGGGAGTCAATCAGCCCCAGCATTTT. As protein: CASSRQGVNQPQHF.

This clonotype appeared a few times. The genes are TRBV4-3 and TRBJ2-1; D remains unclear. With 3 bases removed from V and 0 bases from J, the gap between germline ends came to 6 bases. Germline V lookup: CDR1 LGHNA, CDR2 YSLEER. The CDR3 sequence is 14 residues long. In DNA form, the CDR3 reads TGCGCCAGCAGCCACATGGGCTCCTACAATGAGCAGTTCTTC. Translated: CASSHMGSYNEQFF.

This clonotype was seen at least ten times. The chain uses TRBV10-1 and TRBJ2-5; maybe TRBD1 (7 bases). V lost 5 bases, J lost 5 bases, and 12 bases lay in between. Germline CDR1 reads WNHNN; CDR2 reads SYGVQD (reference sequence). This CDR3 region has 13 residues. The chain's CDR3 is CASSFQGGETQYF. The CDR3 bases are TGCGCCAGCAGTTTCCAGGGGGGCGAGACCCAGTACTTC.

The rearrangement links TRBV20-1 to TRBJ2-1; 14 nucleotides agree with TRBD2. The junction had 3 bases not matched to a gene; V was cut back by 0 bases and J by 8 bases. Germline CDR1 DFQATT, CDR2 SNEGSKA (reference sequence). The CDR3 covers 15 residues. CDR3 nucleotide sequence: TGCAGTGCTAGAGAGGGACTAGCGGGGGTCCATGAGCAGTTCTTC. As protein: CSAREGLAGVHEQFF.

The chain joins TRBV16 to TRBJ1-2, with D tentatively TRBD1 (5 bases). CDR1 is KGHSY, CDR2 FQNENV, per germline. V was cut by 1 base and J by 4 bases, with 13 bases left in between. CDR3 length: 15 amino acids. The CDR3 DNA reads TGTGCCAGCAGCCAATTGGGAACAGGCGTCTATGGCTACACCTTC. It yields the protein CASSQLGTGVYGYTF.

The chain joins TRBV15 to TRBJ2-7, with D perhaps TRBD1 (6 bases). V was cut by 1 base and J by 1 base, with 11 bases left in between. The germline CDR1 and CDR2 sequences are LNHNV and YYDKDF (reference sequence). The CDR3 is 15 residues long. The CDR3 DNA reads TGTGCCACCAGCAGAGCCGGGCAGGGGTCCTACGAGCAGTACTTC. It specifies CATSRAGQGSYEQYF.

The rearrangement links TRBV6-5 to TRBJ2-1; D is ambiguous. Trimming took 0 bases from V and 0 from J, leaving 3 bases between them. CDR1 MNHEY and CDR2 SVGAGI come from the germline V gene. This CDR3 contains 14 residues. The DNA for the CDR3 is TGTGCCAGCAGTTACTCTGACTCCTACAATGAGCAGTTCTTC. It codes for CASSYSDSYNEQFF.

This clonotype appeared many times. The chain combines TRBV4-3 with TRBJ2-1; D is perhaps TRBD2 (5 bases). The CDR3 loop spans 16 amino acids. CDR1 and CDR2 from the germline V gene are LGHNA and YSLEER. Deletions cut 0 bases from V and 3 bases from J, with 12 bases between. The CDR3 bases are TGCGCCAGCAGCCAAGATGTGCTGGAGGTCTACAATGAGCAGTTCTTC. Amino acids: CASSQDVLEVYNEQFF.

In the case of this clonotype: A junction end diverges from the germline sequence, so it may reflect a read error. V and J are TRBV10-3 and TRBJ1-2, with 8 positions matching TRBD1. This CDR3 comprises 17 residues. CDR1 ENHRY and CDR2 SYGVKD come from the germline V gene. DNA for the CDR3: TGTGCCATCAGCCCGTCAGGGGGCCGAGGAACCAACTATGGCTACATCTTC. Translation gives CAISPSGGRGTNYGYIF.

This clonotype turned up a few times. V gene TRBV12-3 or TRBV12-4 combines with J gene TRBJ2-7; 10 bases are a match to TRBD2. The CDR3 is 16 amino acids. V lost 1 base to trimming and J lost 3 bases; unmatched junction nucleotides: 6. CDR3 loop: CASSLGASGGLYEQYF. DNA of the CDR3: TGTGCCAGCAGTTTAGGGGCTAGCGGGGGCCTCTACGAGCAGTACTTC.

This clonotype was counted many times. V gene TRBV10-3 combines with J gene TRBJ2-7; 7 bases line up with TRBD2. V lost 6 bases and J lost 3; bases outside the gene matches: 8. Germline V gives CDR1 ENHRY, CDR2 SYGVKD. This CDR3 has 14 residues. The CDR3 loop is CAISNNREDYEQYF. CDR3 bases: TGTGCCATCAGCAACAACCGGGAGGACTACGAGCAGTACTTC.

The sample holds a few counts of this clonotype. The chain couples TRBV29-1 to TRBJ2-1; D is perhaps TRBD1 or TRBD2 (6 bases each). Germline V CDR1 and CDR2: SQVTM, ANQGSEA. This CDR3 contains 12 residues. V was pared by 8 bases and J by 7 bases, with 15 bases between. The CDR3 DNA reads TGCAGCATAGGGGGGCAGATGAATGAGCAGTTCTTC. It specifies CSIGGQMNEQFF.

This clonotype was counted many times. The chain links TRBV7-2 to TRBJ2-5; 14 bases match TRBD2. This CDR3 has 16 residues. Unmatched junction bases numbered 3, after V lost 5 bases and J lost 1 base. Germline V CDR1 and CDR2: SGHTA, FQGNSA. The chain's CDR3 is CASSGGLAGGQETQYF. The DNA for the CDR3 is TGTGCCAGCAGCGGCGGACTAGCGGGGGGCCAAGAGACCCAGTACTTC.

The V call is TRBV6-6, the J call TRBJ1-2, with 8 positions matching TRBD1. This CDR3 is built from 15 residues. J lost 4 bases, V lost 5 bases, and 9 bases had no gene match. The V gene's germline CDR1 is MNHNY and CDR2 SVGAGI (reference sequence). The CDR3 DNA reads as TGTGCCAGCAGTCGACCGGGACAGGTTCCCTATGGCTACACCTTC. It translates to CASSRPGQVPYGYTF.

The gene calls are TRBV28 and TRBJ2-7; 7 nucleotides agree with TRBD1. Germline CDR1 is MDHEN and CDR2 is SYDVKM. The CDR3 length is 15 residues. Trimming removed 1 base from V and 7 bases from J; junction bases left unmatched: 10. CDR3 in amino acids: CASSLLPTQGSEQYF. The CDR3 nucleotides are TGTGCCAGCAGTTTATTGCCGACACAGGGGAGTGAGCAGTACTTC.

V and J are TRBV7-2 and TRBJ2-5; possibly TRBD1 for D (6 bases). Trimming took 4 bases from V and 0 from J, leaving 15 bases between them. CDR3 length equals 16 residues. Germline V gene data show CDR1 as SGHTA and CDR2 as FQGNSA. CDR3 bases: TGTGCCAGCAGCTCAGGCTGGGGGCCCTACCAAGAGACCCAGTACTTC. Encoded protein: CASSSGWGPYQETQYF.